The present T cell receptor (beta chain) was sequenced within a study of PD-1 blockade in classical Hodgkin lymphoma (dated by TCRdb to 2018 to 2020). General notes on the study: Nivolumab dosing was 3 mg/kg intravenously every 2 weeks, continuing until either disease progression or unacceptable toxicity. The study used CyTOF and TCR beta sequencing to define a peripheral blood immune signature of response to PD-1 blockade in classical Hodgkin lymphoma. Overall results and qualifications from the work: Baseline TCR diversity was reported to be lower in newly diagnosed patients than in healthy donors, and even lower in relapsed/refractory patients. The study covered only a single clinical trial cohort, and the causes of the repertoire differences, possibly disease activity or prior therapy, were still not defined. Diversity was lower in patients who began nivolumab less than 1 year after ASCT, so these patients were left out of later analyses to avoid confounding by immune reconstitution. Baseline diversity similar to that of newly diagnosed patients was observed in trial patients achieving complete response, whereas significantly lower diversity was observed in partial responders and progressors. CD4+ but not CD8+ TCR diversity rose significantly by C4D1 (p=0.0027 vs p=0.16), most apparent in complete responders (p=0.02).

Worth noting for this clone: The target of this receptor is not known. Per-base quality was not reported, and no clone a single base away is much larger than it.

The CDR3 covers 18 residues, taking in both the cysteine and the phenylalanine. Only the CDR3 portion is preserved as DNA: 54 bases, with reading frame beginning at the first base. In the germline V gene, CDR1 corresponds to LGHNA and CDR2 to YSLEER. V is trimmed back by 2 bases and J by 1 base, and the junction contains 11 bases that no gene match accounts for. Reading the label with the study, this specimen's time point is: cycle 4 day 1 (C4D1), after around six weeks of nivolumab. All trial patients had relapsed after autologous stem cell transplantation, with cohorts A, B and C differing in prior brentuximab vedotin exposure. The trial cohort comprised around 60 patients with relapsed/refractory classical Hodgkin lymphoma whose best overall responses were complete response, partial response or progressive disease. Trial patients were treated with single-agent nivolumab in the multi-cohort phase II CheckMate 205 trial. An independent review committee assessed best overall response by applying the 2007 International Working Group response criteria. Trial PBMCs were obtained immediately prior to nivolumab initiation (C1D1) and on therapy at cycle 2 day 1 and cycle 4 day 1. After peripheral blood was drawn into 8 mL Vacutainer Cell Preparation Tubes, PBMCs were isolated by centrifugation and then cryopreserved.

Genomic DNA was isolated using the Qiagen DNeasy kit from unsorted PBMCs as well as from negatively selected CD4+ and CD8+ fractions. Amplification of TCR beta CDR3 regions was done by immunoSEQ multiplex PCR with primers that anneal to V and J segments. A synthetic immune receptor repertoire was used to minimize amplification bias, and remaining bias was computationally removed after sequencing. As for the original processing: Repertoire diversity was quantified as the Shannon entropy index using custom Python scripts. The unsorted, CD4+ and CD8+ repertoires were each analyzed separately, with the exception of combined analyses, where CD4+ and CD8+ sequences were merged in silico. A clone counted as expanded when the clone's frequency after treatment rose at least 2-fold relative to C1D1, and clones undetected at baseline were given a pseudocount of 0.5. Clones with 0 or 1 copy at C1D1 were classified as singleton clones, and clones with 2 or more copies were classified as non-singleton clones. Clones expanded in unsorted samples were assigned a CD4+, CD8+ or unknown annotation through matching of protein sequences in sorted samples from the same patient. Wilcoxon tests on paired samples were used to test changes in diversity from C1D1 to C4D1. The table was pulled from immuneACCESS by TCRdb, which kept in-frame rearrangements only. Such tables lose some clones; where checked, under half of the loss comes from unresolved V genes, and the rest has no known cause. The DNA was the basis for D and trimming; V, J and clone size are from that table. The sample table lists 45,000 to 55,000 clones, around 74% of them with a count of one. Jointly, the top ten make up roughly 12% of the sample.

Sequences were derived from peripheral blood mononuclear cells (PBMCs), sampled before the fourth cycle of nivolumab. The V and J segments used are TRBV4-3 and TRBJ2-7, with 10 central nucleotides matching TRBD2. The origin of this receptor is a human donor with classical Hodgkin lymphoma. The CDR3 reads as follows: CASSQTFGLAGDSYEQYF. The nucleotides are TGCGCCAGCAGCCAAACCTTCGGCCTAGCGGGGGATTCCTACGAGCAGTACTTC.